This entry describes one T cell receptor (beta chain). Its matching antigen is unknown. This record comes from a study of T cell responses to AZD1222 COVID-19 vaccine. General study points: Nearly half of spike-specific TCRs reportedly target variant regions that are unmutated in the B.1.351 and B.1.1.7 variants.

The CDR3 length is 15 residues. Trimming took off 1 base at V and 5 bases at J, with 12 bases between the two ends. Germline CDR1 SGHTA, CDR2 FQGNSA. The repertoire was sequenced with immunoSEQ multiplex PCR; TCRdb's copy has only in-frame clones and lacks some. The table lists roughly 140,000 clones, about 90% of them singletons. The sample was peripheral blood, taken on day 0 of AZD1222 vaccination. This clonotype was obtained from an adult in good health. V is TRBV7-2 and J is TRBJ1-5, with a possible D match to TRBD1 (5 bases). In nucleotides, the CDR3 is TGTGCCAGCAGCTTAGACATGGGGCGAGATCAGCCCCAGCATTTT. Translating gives CASSLDMGRDQPQHF.